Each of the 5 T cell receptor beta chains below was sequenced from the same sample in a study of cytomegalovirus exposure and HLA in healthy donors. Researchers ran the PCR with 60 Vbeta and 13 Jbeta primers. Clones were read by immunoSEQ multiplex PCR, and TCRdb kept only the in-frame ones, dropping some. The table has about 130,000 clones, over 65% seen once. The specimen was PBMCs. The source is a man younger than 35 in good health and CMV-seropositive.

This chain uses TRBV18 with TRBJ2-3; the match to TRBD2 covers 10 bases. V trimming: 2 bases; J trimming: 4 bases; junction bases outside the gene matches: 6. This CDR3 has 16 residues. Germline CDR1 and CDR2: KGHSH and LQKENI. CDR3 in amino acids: CASSPLPSGGADTQYF. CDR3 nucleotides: TGTGCCAGCTCACCATTGCCTAGCGGGGGCGCAGATACGCAGTATTTT.

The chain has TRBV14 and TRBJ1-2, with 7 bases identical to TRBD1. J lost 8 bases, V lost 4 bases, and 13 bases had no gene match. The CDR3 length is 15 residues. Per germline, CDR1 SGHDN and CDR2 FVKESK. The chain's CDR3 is CASSLVNRGGEGYTF. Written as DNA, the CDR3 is TGTGCCAGCAGCCTCGTAAACAGGGGAGGTGAGGGCTACACCTTC.

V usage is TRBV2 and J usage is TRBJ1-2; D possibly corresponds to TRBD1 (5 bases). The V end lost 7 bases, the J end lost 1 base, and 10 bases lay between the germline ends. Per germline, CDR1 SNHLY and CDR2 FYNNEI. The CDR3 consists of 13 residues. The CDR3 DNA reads TGTGCCAGCAAGGGTCAGGGTAACTATGGCTACACCTTC. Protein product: CASKGQGNYGYTF.

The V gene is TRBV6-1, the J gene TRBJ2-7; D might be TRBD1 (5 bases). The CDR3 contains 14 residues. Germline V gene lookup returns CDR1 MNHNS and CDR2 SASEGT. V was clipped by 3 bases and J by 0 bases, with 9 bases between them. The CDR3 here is CASSEWGSSYEQYF. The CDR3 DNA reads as TGTGCCAGCAGTGAGTGGGGCAGCTCCTACGAGCAGTACTTC.

The chain's CDR3 is CSVQGQTNYGYTF. CDR3 coding DNA: TGCAGCGTTCAGGGACAGACTAACTATGGCTACACCTTC. V and J are TRBV29-1 and TRBJ1-2, with 7 bases fitting TRBD1. This CDR3 region has 13 residues. With V trimmed by 5 bases and J by 0 bases, 3 bases remained unmatched. Germline CDR1 is SQVTM and CDR2 is ANQGSEA.